Each of the 32 T cell receptor beta chains below was sequenced from the same sample in a study of blood T cells in healthy people across ages. For the second PCR, which ran for about 6 to 11 cycles, a sample-barcoded 5' primer and a J-beta primer mix were used. TCRdb recomputed calls from the 5' RACE reads with MiXCR, one row per CDR3 protein. This table holds fewer than 2,000,000 distinct CDR3 sequences, about 39% found once. The sequenced material came from blood. These receptors originate from a human donor in good health.

This clonotype has only a few counts. The chain recombines TRBV29-1 with TRBJ1-2; the match to TRBD1 covers 7 bases. V was clipped by 6 bases and J by 4 bases; unmatched bases: 8. The germline V gene has CDR1 SQVTM and CDR2 ANQGSEA. CDR3 length: 13 residues. The DNA for the CDR3 is TGCAGCGTCGTCGAAGGGGGCGCCTATGGCTACACCTTC. Translated: CSVVEGGAYGYTF.

On this clonotype itself: Germline and junction disagree at one end, which may indicate a read error. The genes are TRBV5-1 and TRBJ1-1, with 7 positions matching TRBD1. This CDR3 is built from 14 residues. The V gene's germline CDR1 is SGHRS and CDR2 YFSETQ. CDR3 amino acids: CAGSLTGLRTEAFF. CDR3 nucleotides: TGCGCCGGCAGCTTGACAGGGCTTCGGACTGAAGCTTTCTTT.

The rearrangement links TRBV7-2 to TRBJ1-2; maybe TRBD1 (6 bases). Germline loops: CDR1 SGHTA, CDR2 FQGNSA. Trimming pared 4 bases from V and 4 bases from J, leaving 13 bases between. The CDR3 covers 14 residues. CDR3 protein: CASSSRRGVYGYTF. The CDR3 region has the DNA TGTGCCAGCAGCTCAAGGAGGGGGGTCTATGGCTACACCTTC. Based on the CDR3 plus reference TRBV7-2 and TRBJ1-2, the full variable domain is GAGVSQSPSNKVTEKGKDVELRCDPISGHTALYWYRQSLGQGLEFLIYFQGNSAPDKSGLPSDRFSAERTGGSVSTLTIQRTQQEDSAVYLCASSSRRGVYGYTFGSGTRLTVV.

The chain is built from TRBV5-1 and TRBJ1-1, with a tentative D call TRBD1 (6 bases). V dropped 1 base and J dropped 7 bases, with 8 bases sitting between them. This CDR3 is built from 12 residues. CDR1 SGHRS and CDR2 YFSETQ come from the germline V gene. CDR3 loop: CASSLQGIEAFF. The CDR3 DNA is TGCGCCAGCAGCTTGCAGGGGATTGAAGCTTTCTTT.

There are many counts of this clonotype. The rearrangement uses TRBV5-1 and TRBJ2-7; no reliable D call. The CDR3 loop spans 14 amino acids. CDR1 and CDR2 (germline): SGHRS, YFSETQ. V lost 1 base and J lost 1, with 9 bases in between. CDR3 loop: CASSLIDGSYEQYF. CDR3 nucleotide sequence: TGCGCCAGCAGCTTGATCGACGGATCCTACGAGCAGTACTTC.

V is TRBV4-3 and J is TRBJ2-3; TRBD2 matches 10 bases. Germline trimming cut 0 bases from V and 2 bases from J; bases unmatched to any gene: 5. Germline CDR1 reads LGHNA; CDR2 reads YSLEER. CDR3 size: 17 residues. CDR3 in amino acids: CASSQELAGPFTDTQYF. CDR3 DNA sequence: TGCGCCAGCAGCCAAGAACTAGCGGGGCCATTCACAGATACGCAGTATTTT.

A remark on this clonotype: A read error is possible here, since a much larger clone lies one base away. The chain is built from TRBV10-3 and TRBJ2-1; no clear D. The end of the DNA aligns better with TRBJ2-7, so the J call may be wrong. Germline CDR1 ENHRY, CDR2 SYGVKD. This CDR3 region has 11 residues. The CDR3: CATRSYNEQYF. The CDR3 DNA is TGTGCCACCCGATCCTACAATGAGCAGTACTTC.

The V gene is TRBV7-3, the J gene TRBJ1-6; TRBD1 matches at 9 bases. J lost 6 bases, V lost 4 bases, and 7 bases had no gene match. The germline CDR1 and CDR2 sequences are SGHTA and FQGTGA. This CDR3 has 16 residues. In nucleotides, the CDR3 is TGTGCCAGCAGCTCGGGGACAGGGAGAGGTAATTCACCCCTCCACTTT. It codes for CASSSGTGRGNSPLHF.

Only a few counts were recorded for this clonotype. The chain uses TRBV28 and TRBJ1-1, with 7 bases identical to TRBD1. With 6 bases clipped from V and 7 bases from J, the junction kept 8 bases outside the gene matches. The CDR3 has 13 residues. Germline V lookup: CDR1 MDHEN, CDR2 SYDVKM. CDR3: CASRQTGRDEAFF. CDR3 coding DNA: TGTGCCAGCAGGCAGACAGGGCGGGATGAAGCTTTCTTT.

In the case of this clonotype: A read error may produce the germline difference seen at one junction end. The gene calls are TRBV5-1 and TRBJ2-6, with a tentative D call TRBD1 (5 bases). The CDR3 has 15 residues. Germline loops: CDR1 SGHRS, CDR2 YFSETQ. CDR3 sequence: CAGSLRASGANVLTF. In DNA, the CDR3 is TGCGCCGGCAGCCTCAGGGCTTCAGGGGCCAACGTCCTGACTTTC.

V and J are TRBV4-2 and TRBJ2-4; D unresolved. V lost 4 bases, J lost 3 bases, and 16 bases lay in between. The CDR3 totals 16 residues. Germline V gene lookup returns CDR1 LGHNA and CDR2 YNFKEQ. The CDR3 loop reads CASSRFDGVGKNIQYF. The CDR3 nucleotides are TGTGCCAGCAGCCGCTTTGATGGGGTCGGCAAAAACATTCAGTACTTC.

This clonotype was counted a single time. J is TRBJ2-5 and V is TRBV5-1; TRBD2 matches 8 bases. The CDR3 is 15 amino acids. V was pared by 0 bases and J by 4 bases, with 5 bases of the junction left unmatched. Per germline, CDR1 SGHRS and CDR2 YFSETQ. The CDR3 loop is CASSLVGLGGETQYF. The CDR3 DNA reads as TGCGCCAGCAGCTTGGTGGGACTAGGCGGAGAGACCCAGTACTTC.

This clonotype has more than one count but fewer than ten. This chain links TRBV7-3 with TRBJ1-2, with D maybe TRBD1 (6 bases). CDR1 is SGHTA and CDR2 is FQGTGA in the germline V gene. With 4 bases removed from V and 8 bases from J, the gap between germline ends came to 26 bases. This CDR3 comprises 17 residues. The CDR3 coding sequence is TGTGCCAGCAGCTATAAGGGCCCCGCAGGGGAGTCTCAGGGCTACACCTTC. Residues: CASSYKGPAGESQGYTF.

The chain joins TRBV19 to TRBJ1-2; D perhaps matches TRBD1 (6 bases). V was cut by 1 base and J by 6 bases, with 18 bases left in between. Germline CDR1 reads LNHDA; CDR2 reads SQIVND (reference sequence). The CDR3 length is 16 residues. CDR3 nucleotides: TGTGCCAGTAGTATAGTGGCTTCAGGGGCGCCTGATGGCTACACCTTC. Its protein product is CASSIVASGAPDGYTF.

CDR3 in amino acids: CASIQGGRPNTEAFF. CDR3 coding DNA: TGTGCCAGCATCCAAGGGGGCCGCCCGAACACTGAAGCTTTCTTT. The chain is built from TRBV6-5 and TRBJ1-1; 7 nucleotides line up with TRBD1. The CDR3 runs 15 residues. The V gene's germline CDR1 is MNHEY and CDR2 SVGAGI. V was clipped by 7 bases and J by 1 base; unmatched bases: 9.

This clonotype was counted only a few times. The chain recombines TRBV19 with TRBJ2-7; TRBD1 is a possible D gene (5 bases). CDR1 and CDR2 from the germline V gene are LNHDA and SQIVND (reference sequence). This CDR3 has 13 residues. V was clipped by 1 base and J by 7 bases, with 11 bases between them. The CDR3 loop reads CASSIGGAREQYF. In nucleotides, the CDR3 is TGTGCCAGTAGTATAGGTGGGGCAAGGGAGCAGTACTTC.

The CDR3 DNA is TGCGCCAGCAGCGTGGGGACAGTCAGGGGTGAGCAGTTCTTC. Amino acid sequence: CASSVGTVRGEQFF. V is TRBV5-1 and J is TRBJ2-1; TRBD1 matches at 7 bases. In germline, CDR1 is SGHRS, CDR2 YFSETQ. Trimming took 4 bases from V and 9 from J; bases not matched to a gene: 10. CDR3 length: 14 amino acids.

This clonotype came up a few times. The chain couples TRBV29-1 to TRBJ2-7; 7 bases fit TRBD1. Losses at the gene ends were 7 bases for V and 0 bases for J; bases not matched to a gene: 6. Germline V gene data show CDR1 as SQVTM and CDR2 as ANQGSEA. The CDR3 runs to 13 residues. The chain's CDR3 is CSGTQGHSYEQYF. The CDR3 DNA reads TGCAGCGGTACACAGGGGCACTCCTACGAGCAGTACTTC.

This chain joins TRBV7-9 and TRBJ2-5; tentative D call: TRBD2 (7 bases). There are 14 residues in the CDR3. Germline assignment: CDR1 SEHNR and CDR2 FQNEAQ (reference sequence). The V end was cut by 6 bases, the J end by 11 bases, with 22 bases between. The CDR3 region has the DNA TGTGCCAGCAGGGCCGTAGGACAGCGGGGTGAGCAGTACTTC. Its protein is CASRAVGQRGEQYF.

This chain links TRBV7-9 with TRBJ2-7; weak D call: TRBD1 (5 bases). V lost 4 bases, J lost 2 bases, and 15 bases lay in between. Germline CDR1 is SEHNR and CDR2 is FQNEAQ (reference sequence). There are 15 residues in the CDR3. CDR3 bases: TGTGCCAGCAGCTCGACAGAAGAATTTGCCTACGAGCAGTACTTC. It specifies CASSSTEEFAYEQYF.

The chain is built from TRBV5-1 and TRBJ2-7; the match to TRBD1 covers 7 bases. Germline V gives CDR1 SGHRS, CDR2 YFSETQ. Trimming cost V 8 bases and J 3 bases; bases outside gene matches: 14. The CDR3 is 15 residues long. DNA for the CDR3: TGCGCCAGTAGCAGTCGGGACAGCAACATCTACGAGCAGTACTTC. Translating gives CASSSRDSNIYEQYF.

The chain joins TRBV25-1 to TRBJ2-1; tentatively, D is TRBD2 (5 bases). Germline V gives CDR1 MGHDK, CDR2 SYGVNS. The CDR3 sequence is 14 residues long. Trimming pared 5 bases from V and 10 bases from J, leaving 18 bases between. The CDR3 here is CASSRGNSGYEQFF. The CDR3 DNA follows: TGTGCCAGCAGTCGGGGTAATTCTGGCTACGAGCAGTTCTTC. Drawing the rest from reference TRBV25-1 and TRBJ2-1, the complete variable domain is EADIYQTPRYLVIGTGKKITLECSQTMGHDKMYWYQQDPGMELHLIHYSYGVNSTEKGDLSSESTVSRIRTEHFPLTLESARPSHTSQYLCASSRGNSGYEQFFGPGTRLTVL.

The J gene is TRBJ2-3, the V gene TRBV5-1, with D perhaps assigned TRBD1 or TRBD2 (6 bases each). The germline V and J ends were trimmed by 6 bases and 0 bases, with 11 bases remaining between them. CDR3 length equals 14 residues. CDR1 is SGHRS and CDR2 is YFSETQ in the germline V gene. CDR3 nucleotides: TGCGCCAGCAACCCGGGGGCTAGCACAGATACGCAGTATTTT. Amino acids: CASNPGASTDTQYF.

The genes are TRBV7-2 and TRBJ1-2, with 7 bases matching TRBD1. The V gene end was trimmed by 5 bases and the J gene end by 5 bases; junction bases not matched to a gene: 14. The V gene's germline CDR1 is SGHTA and CDR2 FQGNSA. This CDR3 contains 16 residues. The CDR3 nucleotides are TGTGCCAGCAGCGAAGAAGACAGGGTCAAGAATTATGGCTACACCTTC. It yields the protein CASSEEDRVKNYGYTF.

This clonotype was picked up one time. This chain connects TRBV2 to TRBJ2-1; 13 bases agree with TRBD2. CDR1 is SNHLY, CDR2 FYNNEI, per germline. V dropped 6 bases and J dropped 0; count of bases not matched to a gene: 5. There are 17 residues in the CDR3. The CDR3 DNA is TGTGCCAGCAGGGGACTAGCGGGGCGCCCCTCCTACAATGAGCAGTTCTTC. It translates to CASRGLAGRPSYNEQFF.

This clonotype has only a few counts. V usage is TRBV2 and J usage is TRBJ2-3; the match to TRBD2 covers 12 bases. This CDR3 spans 16 amino acids. Trimming at V came to 5 bases and at J to 2 bases, leaving 5 bases not matched to a gene. The germline V gene has CDR1 SNHLY and CDR2 FYNNEI. The CDR3 is CASSLGTSGPTDTQYF. The DNA for the CDR3 is TGTGCCAGCAGTCTCGGGACTAGCGGGCCCACAGATACGCAGTATTTT.

V is TRBV10-3 and J is TRBJ1-1; 7 bases map to TRBD1. The trim removed 11 bases at V and 4 bases at J, leaving 10 bases unmatched. CDR1 and CDR2 from the germline V gene are ENHRY and SYGVKD. The CDR3 runs 13 residues. The CDR3: CAGQGGEGTEAFF. The DNA of the CDR3 is TGTGCCGGCCAGGGGGGAGAGGGCACTGAAGCTTTCTTT.

Remarks on this clonotype: Possible read error: a much larger clone is one base away. V usage is TRBV5-1 and J usage is TRBJ2-3, with D maybe TRBD1 (6 bases). Germline V lookup: CDR1 SGHRS, CDR2 YFSETQ. This CDR3 has 16 amino acids. The CDR3 bases are TGCGCCAGCAGCTCGGTCCTGGGGGCTAGCACAGATACGCAGGATTTT. Amino acid sequence: CASSSVLGASTDTQDF.

CDR3 coding DNA: TGTGCCAGCAGCGGCGACAGGACCTCCACCTTC. This sequence encodes CASSGDRTSTF. This sequence joins TRBV9 and TRBJ1-2; D is possibly TRBD1 (6 bases). This CDR3 contains 11 residues. CDR1 and CDR2 from the germline V gene are SGDLS and YYNGEE. Trimming shortened V by 3 bases and J by 13 bases, and 13 bases separated the two germline ends.

The V gene is TRBV4-1, the J gene TRBJ1-4; 8 bases are shared with TRBD1. Germline V gene sequence: CDR1 MGHRA, CDR2 YSYEKL. Trimming removed 6 bases from V and 1 base from J; junction bases left unmatched: 7. This CDR3 is 16 amino acids long. The CDR3 sequence is CASRTPGGRTNEKLFF. CDR3 nucleotide sequence: TGCGCCAGCAGAACTCCAGGGGGCCGAACTAATGAAAAACTGTTTTTT.

This clonotype was seen only a few times. The chain links TRBV20-1 to TRBJ2-1, with 12 nucleotides matching TRBD2. V gave up 5 bases and J gave up 8 bases; unmatched junction bases: 13. The length of the CDR3 is 16 residues. Germline assignment: CDR1 DFQATT and CDR2 SNEGSKA (reference sequence). DNA of the CDR3: TGCAGTGCTTTGCCAAGGCTAGCGGGGGGGCCCTATGAGCAGTTCTTC. Its protein is CSALPRLAGGPYEQFF.

The chain recombines TRBV6-5 with TRBJ2-2, with D possibly TRBD1 on 5 matching bases. Between the trimmed V and J ends, which lost 1 base and 3 bases, there was a span of 12 bases. CDR1 MNHEY and CDR2 SVGAGI come from the germline V gene. The CDR3 runs 16 residues. The CDR3 loop reads CASSYLGETDTGELFF. The CDR3 DNA reads TGTGCCAGCAGTTACTTAGGGGAAACGGACACCGGGGAGCTGTTTTTT.